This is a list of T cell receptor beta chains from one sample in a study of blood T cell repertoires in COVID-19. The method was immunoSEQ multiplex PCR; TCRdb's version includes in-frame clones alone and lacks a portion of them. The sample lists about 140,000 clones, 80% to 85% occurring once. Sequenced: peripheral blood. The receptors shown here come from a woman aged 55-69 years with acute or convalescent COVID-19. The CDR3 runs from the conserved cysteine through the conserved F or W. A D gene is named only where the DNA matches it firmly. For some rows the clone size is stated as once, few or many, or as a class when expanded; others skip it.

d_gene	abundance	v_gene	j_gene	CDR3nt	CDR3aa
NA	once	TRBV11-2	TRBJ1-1	TGTGCCAGCAGCGCAGGGTTGAACACTGAAGCTTTCTTT	CASSAGLNTEAFF
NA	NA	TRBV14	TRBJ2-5	TGTGCCAGCAGCCAAGATCGCTACAGGGTTACCCAAGAGACCCAGTACTTC	CASSQDRYRVTQETQYF
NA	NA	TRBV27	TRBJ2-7	TGTGCCAGCAGTTTATACAGGACCTCCTACGAGCAGTACTTC	CASSLYRTSYEQYF
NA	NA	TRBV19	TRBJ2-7	TGTGCCAGTAGTATCCCGCCCGGGGGCGAGCAGTACTTC	CASSIPPGGEQYF
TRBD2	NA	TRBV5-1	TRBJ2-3	TGCGCCAGCAGGGGGGGGACTCGCACAGATACGCAGTATTTT	CASRGGTRTDTQYF
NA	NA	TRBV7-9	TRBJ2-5	TGTGCCAGCAGCTTACTCAGCGGTGAGACCCAGTACTTC	CASSLLSGETQYF
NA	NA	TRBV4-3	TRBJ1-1	TGCGCCAGCAGCCAGGCACTACAAGGTCCAAAACCGATCTTT	CASSQALQGPKPIF
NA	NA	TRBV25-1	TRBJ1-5	TGTGCCAGCAGTGATGGGGGCGGTCAGGCCCAGCATTTT	CASSDGGGQAQHF
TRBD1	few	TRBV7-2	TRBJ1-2	TGTGCCAGCAGCTTGACAGGGGCCCGTAACTATGGCTACACCTTC	CASSLTGARNYGYTF
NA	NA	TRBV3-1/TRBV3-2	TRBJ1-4	TGTGCCAGCAGTCTCCAGGGCTCGGGTGAAAAACTGTTTTTT	CASSLQGSGEKLFF
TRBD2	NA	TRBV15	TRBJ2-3	TGTGCCACCGCGGGGACTAGGTCTGGCACAGATACGCAGTATTTT	CATAGTRSGTDTQYF
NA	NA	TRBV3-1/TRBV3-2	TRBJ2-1	TGTGCCAGCAGCCCGTGGGGGGACGAGCAGTTCTTC	CASSPWGDEQFF
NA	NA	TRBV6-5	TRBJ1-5	TGTGCCAGCAGTTACACAAGCGGGGGTAAACAGCCCCAGCATTTT	CASSYTSGGKQPQHF
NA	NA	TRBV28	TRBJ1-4	TGTGCCAGCAGTTTTCTGACAGGTGGGACCTCCTATGAAAAACTGTTTTTT	CASSFLTGGTSYEKLFF
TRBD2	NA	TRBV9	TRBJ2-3	TGTGCCAGCAGCGTAGGGGAGGGAGTAGATACGCAGTATTTT	CASSVGEGVDTQYF
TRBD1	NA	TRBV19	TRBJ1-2	TGTGCCAGTAGTGTAACAGGGGGCGTCAACTATGGCTACACCTTC	CASSVTGGVNYGYTF
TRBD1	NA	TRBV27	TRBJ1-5	TGTGCCAGCAGTTCCTCGGGACAGATTAGCAATCAGCCCCAGCATTTT	CASSSSGQISNQPQHF
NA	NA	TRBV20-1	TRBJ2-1	TGCAGTGTCCAGGGTTACAATGAGCAGTTCTTC	CSVQGYNEQFF
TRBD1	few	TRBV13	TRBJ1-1	TGTGCCAGCAGCGAGACAGGGGGAGGGAACACTGAAGCTTTCTTT	CASSETGGGNTEAFF
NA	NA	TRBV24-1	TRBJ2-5	TGTGCCACCAGTGACGCCCGGGGGTTAGAGACCCAGTACTTC	CATSDARGLETQYF
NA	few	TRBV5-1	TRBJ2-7	TGCGCCAGCAGCTTGGGGCCTAGCTCCCACGAGCAGTACTTC	CASSLGPSSHEQYF
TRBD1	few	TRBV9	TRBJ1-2	TGTGCCAGCAGCGCTCACCGACAGGGAGGCTACACCTTC	CASSAHRQGGYTF
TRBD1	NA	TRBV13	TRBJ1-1	TGTGCCAGCAGCAGCCAACCCAGGGGGACTGAAGCTTTCTTT	CASSSQPRGTEAFF
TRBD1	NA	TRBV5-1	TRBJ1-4	TGCGCCAGCAGCCTGGCGCCGGGACAGGGAAATGAAAAACTGTTTTTT	CASSLAPGQGNEKLFF
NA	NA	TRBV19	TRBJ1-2	TGTGCCAGTACCGCGACCGACATCTATGGCTACACCTTC	CASTATDIYGYTF
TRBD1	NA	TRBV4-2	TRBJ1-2	TGTGCCAGCAGCCAACGGACAGGGGGGTATGGCTACACCTTC	CASSQRTGGYGYTF
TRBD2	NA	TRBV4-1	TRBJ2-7	TGCGCCAGCAGCCAAGGGAATAACCTAGCGGGAGAGGACGAGCAGTACTTC	CASSQGNNLAGEDEQYF
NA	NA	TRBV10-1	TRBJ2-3	TGCGCCAGCAGTGGGACCGCCGGAGGCCACACTAGCACAGATACGCAGTATTTT	CASSGTAGGHTSTDTQYF
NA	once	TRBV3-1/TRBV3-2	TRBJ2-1	TGTGCCGCGGGATCCGCGGGTCTCGGCTACAATGAGCAGTTCTTC	CAAGSAGLGYNEQFF
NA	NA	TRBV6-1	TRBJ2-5	TGTGCCAGCAGTGACGAGCTAGCAGACTTC	CASSDELADF
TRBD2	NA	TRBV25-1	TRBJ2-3	TGTGCCAGCAGTCCCCCTAGCGGCCATAATACGCAGTATTTT	CASSPPSGHNTQYF
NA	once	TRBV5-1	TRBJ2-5	TGCGCCAGCAGCTCCGGGGGTAAGACCCAGTACTTC	CASSSGGKTQYF
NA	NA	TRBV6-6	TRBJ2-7	TGTGCCAGCAGCCTTGGGAGGTCCGCCTACGAGCAGTACTTC	CASSLGRSAYEQYF
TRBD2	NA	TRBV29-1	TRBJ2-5	TGCAGCGTTGCTGCTAGCGGGAGCCGTAGTCAAGAGACCCAGTACTTC	CSVAASGSRSQETQYF
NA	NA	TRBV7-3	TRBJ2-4	TGTGCCAGCAGCCTACGTACCAGGGGCCCCAGGGAGATACTAGCCAAAAACATTCAGTACTTC	CASSLRTRGPREILAKNIQYF
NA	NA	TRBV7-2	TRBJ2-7	TGTGCCAGCAGCTTATCCCCTCTCGAGCAGTACTTC	CASSLSPLEQYF
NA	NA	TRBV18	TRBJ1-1	TGTGCCAGCTCACTACGTCAGTCGAACACTGAAGCTTTCTTT	CASSLRQSNTEAFF
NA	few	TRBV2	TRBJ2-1	TGTGCCAGCAGTGATTTGAGAGGTGAGCAGTTCTTC	CASSDLRGEQFF
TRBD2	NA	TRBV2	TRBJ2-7	TGTGCCAGCAGTGAAAGCCTAGCGGGAGGCTGGGAGCAGTACTTC	CASSESLAGGWEQYF
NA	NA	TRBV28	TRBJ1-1	TGTGCCAGCACCCTAGGACGCGGGCCCACTGAAGCTTTCTTT	CASTLGRGPTEAFF
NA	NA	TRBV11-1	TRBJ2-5	TGTGCCAGCAGACTACAGGAGCCCCAAGAGACCCAGTACTTC	CASRLQEPQETQYF
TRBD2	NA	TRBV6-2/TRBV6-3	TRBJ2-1	TGTGCCAGCAGTTATCCCCTACTAGCGGGAGGTTATCACAATGAGCAGTTCTTC	CASSYPLLAGGYHNEQFF
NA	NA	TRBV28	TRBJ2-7	TGTGCCAGCAGTTCAGGGGGGACCTTAGCCCACGAGCAGTACTTC	CASSSGGTLAHEQYF
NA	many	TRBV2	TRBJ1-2	TGTGCCAGTATCCCATTTAGGGGGAACTATGGCTACACCTTC	CASIPFRGNYGYTF
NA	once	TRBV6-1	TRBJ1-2	TGTGCCAGCAGTGATTGGGCAGGGCATGGCTACACCTTC	CASSDWAGHGYTF
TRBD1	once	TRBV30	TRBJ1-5	TGTGCCTGGACAGGGGGCGTTGGCAATCAGCCCCAGCATTTT	CAWTGGVGNQPQHF
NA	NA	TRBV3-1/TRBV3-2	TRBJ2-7	TGTGCCAGCAGCCAAGATCAGGGCAGAACCTACGAGCAGTACTTC	CASSQDQGRTYEQYF
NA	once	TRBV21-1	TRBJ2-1	TGTGCCAGCAGCAAAGTTGACAGGGACAATGAGCAGTTCTTC	CASSKVDRDNEQFF
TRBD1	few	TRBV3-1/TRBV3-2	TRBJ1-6	TGTGCCAGCAGGGACAGGTTTGATTCACCCCTCCACTTT	CASRDRFDSPLHF
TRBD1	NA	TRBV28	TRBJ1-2	TGTGCCAGCAGTCCGACAGGGACCTATGGCTACACCTTC	CASSPTGTYGYTF
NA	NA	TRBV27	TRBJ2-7	TGTGCCAGCAGTTTTGGGACATCCCTCTACGAGCAGTACTTC	CASSFGTSLYEQYF
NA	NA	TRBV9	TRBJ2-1	TGTGCCAGCAGCGCCGACTATGGGGGGAGTCTGAGGCAGTTCTTC	CASSADYGGSLRQFF